This passage covers 8 T cell receptor beta chains from one sample sequenced in a study of blood T cell repertoires in COVID-19. Method: immunoSEQ multiplex PCR; TCRdb's copy keeps in-frame clones and lacks some. The profile covers some 210,000 clones, with roughly 90% appearing a single time and around 4.8% taken by the ten largest. Sequencing was performed on peripheral blood. Receptors were obtained from a woman aged 40 to 50 with acute or convalescent COVID-19.

In this sample, this clone turned up once. The rearrangement joins TRBV2 to TRBJ2-7, with D tentatively TRBD2 (7 bases). This CDR3 comprises 14 residues. Trimming stripped 6 bases from V and 4 bases from J, with 16 bases between. Looked up from germline, CDR1 is SNHLY and CDR2 is FYNNEI. CDR3: CASRGGQISYEQYV. CDR3 in DNA: TGTGCCAGCAGGGGGGGGCAAATATCATACGAGCAGTACGTC.

The CDR3 loop reads CASSLAGSTLYGYTF. The CDR3 bases are TGCGCCAGCAGCTTGGCCGGGAGTACCCTTTATGGCTACACCTTC. The chain links TRBV5-1 to TRBJ1-2; D ambiguous. V dropped 0 bases and J dropped 5 bases, with 14 bases sitting between them. CDR1 is SGHRS and CDR2 is YFSETQ in the germline V gene. The CDR3 totals 15 residues.

This clone was observed a few times. The chain's CDR3 is CAILPSAGMNTEAFF. The CDR3 DNA sequence: TGTGCCATCTTACCATCGGCGGGGATGAACACTGAAGCTTTCTTT. J is TRBJ1-1 and V is TRBV6-5; D is unclear. Germline V gene sequence: CDR1 MNHEY, CDR2 SVGAGI. The CDR3 totals 15 residues. Trimming stripped 10 bases from V and 0 bases from J, with 18 bases between.

This clone came up once. The J gene is TRBJ1-2, the V gene TRBV24-1, with D possibly being TRBD1 (6 bases). CDR1 and CDR2 (germline): KGHDR, SFDVKD. V lost 3 bases to trimming and J lost 14 bases, with 15 bases between them. The CDR3 has 12 residues. CDR3: CATSDARGGGTF. The CDR3 bases are TGTGCCACCAGTGATGCGAGGGGGGGCGGAACCTTC.

CDR3 nucleotides: TGTGCCAGCAGCTTAGGCAGGGAAGGTGAAGCTTTCTTT. Translating gives CASSLGREGEAFF. The chain combines TRBV7-9 with TRBJ1-1; TRBD1 might be the D (5 bases). V was cut by 1 base and J by 7 bases, with 10 bases left in between. The CDR3 runs to 13 residues. Germline loops: CDR1 SEHNR, CDR2 FQNEAQ (reference sequence).

This clone was detected only once. This chain links TRBV5-6 with TRBJ1-1; D may be TRBD1 (6 bases). The CDR3 totals 16 residues. Trimming took off 6 bases at V and 6 bases at J, with 24 bases between the two ends. Germline V gene data show CDR1 as SGHDT and CDR2 as YYEEEE. This CDR3 reads CASTVDRAVLIAEAFF. For the CDR3, the DNA is TGTGCCAGCACCGTGGACAGAGCTGTGCTTATAGCTGAAGCTTTCTTT.

This clone was seen a few times. The identical CDR3 is also encoded by other nucleotide sequences in the sample. The chain links TRBV6-1 to TRBJ1-1, with D perhaps matching TRBD1 (5 bases). CDR1 MNHNS and CDR2 SASEGT come from the germline V gene. V was cut by 3 bases and J by 5 bases, with 16 bases left in between. This CDR3 spans 15 amino acids. This CDR3 reads CASSDRGGGMTEAFF. Written as DNA, the CDR3 is TGTGCCAGCAGTGACCGGGGGGGTGGTATGACTGAAGCTTTCTTT.

The V call is TRBV24-1, the J call TRBJ2-3; weak D call: TRBD1 (5 bases). The length of the CDR3 is 15 residues. CDR1 and CDR2 from the germline V gene are KGHDR and SFDVKD. V was clipped by 2 bases and J by 1 base, with 9 bases between them. In nucleotides, the CDR3 is TGTGCCACCAGTGATTCAGGGTCTGGCACAGATACGCAGTATTTT. It codes for CATSDSGSGTDTQYF.